This entry is about one TCR beta chain. CDR3 length equals 14 residues. Trimming pared 3 bases from V and 1 base from J, leaving 9 bases between. The data originate from a study of blood T cells in healthy people across ages. Next came a second PCR, run for about 7 to 12 cycles, which used a sample-barcoded 5' primer along with a J-beta primer mix. MiXCR was run by TCRdb on the 5' RACE reads, yielding one entry per CDR3 protein. The repertoire includes around 1,000,000 distinct CDR3 sequences, around two fifths of them detected once, and about an eighth sits in the top ten. This receptor was obtained from a man aged 18 to 30 in good health. The rearrangement joins TRBV12-3 or TRBV12-4 to TRBJ1-1, with a weak D call TRBD1 (6 bases). The specimen sequenced was blood. The DNA for the CDR3 is TGTGCCAGCAGTTTCGGGGGGCCGAACACTGAAGCTTTCTTT. Its translation: CASSFGGPNTEAFF.